This T cell receptor (beta chain) was sequenced during a study of beta chain features in type 1 diabetes. There are a few counts of this clone. Its antigen is as yet unknown. TCRB transcripts that were expressed got sequenced, as all of the isolated RNA had been reverse transcribed. For naive, central memory and regulatory T cell samples, reads averaged around 3.8 million. Measured with immunoSEQ multiplex PCR; TCRdb has only the in-frame clones, and not every one. Here the sample spans approximately 150,000 clones, roughly 10% being singletons. CD4+ cells of the naive, central memory, regulatory and stem cell-like memory types were sorted via CD45RO/CCR7/CD25/CD127/CD95/CD27. Once sorted, every population was more than 95% pure. Germline CDR1 and CDR2: LNHNV and YYDKDF (reference sequence). J lost 1 base, V lost 0 bases, and 1 base had no gene match. The CDR3 consists of 16 residues. Findings and caveats of the study: Moderate but significant shortening of TCRB CDR3s was recorded in all four CD4+ subsets from Type 1 diabetes patients. VDJ junctions from patients with type 1 diabetes contained fewer insertions and more deletions.

The sequence was collected from a man younger than 45 with type 1 diabetes. The J gene is TRBJ2-5, the V gene TRBV15; TRBD2 matches at 11 bases. What was sequenced was central memory CD4+ T cells from blood. This CDR3 reads CATSRELAGAQETQYF. The CDR3 DNA follows: TGTGCCACCAGCAGAGAACTAGCGGGGGCCCAAGAGACCCAGTACTTC. Combining the CDR3 with reference TRBV15 and TRBJ2-5 gives the whole variable domain DAMVIQNPRYQVTQFGKPVTLSCSQTLNHNVMYWYQQKSSQAPKLLFHYYDKDFNNEADTPDNFQSRRPNTSFCFLDIRSPGLGDTAMYLCATSRELAGAQETQYFGPGTRLLVL.